Each of the 9 T cell receptor beta chains below was sequenced from the same sample in a study of blood T cell repertoires in COVID-19. Some clones are missing from TCRdb's copy, which holds only in-frame ones; the method was immunoSEQ multiplex PCR. The sample consists of around 47,000 clones, around 90% of them appearing once. Sample: peripheral blood. Receptors originate from a man aged 45-60 years with active COVID-19.

The chain combines TRBV4-3 with TRBJ1-4; D not certain. V lost 1 base to trimming and J lost 4 bases, with 16 bases between them. This CDR3 has 17 residues. Germline V CDR1 and CDR2: LGHNA, YSLEER. CDR3 residues: CASSQGPAADYNEKLFF. The CDR3 DNA reads as TGCGCCAGCAGCCAAGGGCCTGCAGCGGACTATAATGAAAAACTGTTTTTT.

The rearrangement links TRBV25-1 to TRBJ2-1; TRBD2 aligns across 16 bases. The CDR3 runs 18 residues. CDR1 and CDR2 from the germline V gene are MGHDK and SYGVNS. Trimming at V came to 6 bases and at J to 7 bases, leaving 12 bases not matched to a gene. In nucleotides, the CDR3 is TGTGCCAGCAGAGGTTTTGGGACTAGCGGGGGGGCGGTTAATGAGCAGTTCTTC. As protein: CASRGFGTSGGAVNEQFF.

J is TRBJ2-7 and V is TRBV18; weak D call: TRBD1 (7 bases). The CDR3 is made up of 17 amino acids. The ends were cut back, 1 base at V and 0 bases at J, with 16 bases in the middle. The germline V gene has CDR1 KGHSH and CDR2 LQKENI. This chain's CDR3 is CASSPLDSGGSSYEQYF. In DNA, the CDR3 is TGTGCCAGCTCACCACTGGACTCAGGGGGGAGCTCCTACGAGCAGTACTTC.

J is TRBJ2-1 and V is TRBV5-1; TRBD2 agrees at 12 bases. This CDR3 contains 17 residues. Looked up from germline, CDR1 is SGHRS and CDR2 is YFSETQ. V lost 5 bases to trimming and J lost 9 bases; unmatched junction nucleotides: 15. The CDR3 DNA follows: TGCGCCAGCAGTCCGACTAGCGGGAGTTGGGGATATGGTGAGCAGTTCTTC. Its protein product is CASSPTSGSWGYGEQFF.

The genes are TRBV29-1 and TRBJ1-1, with D possibly being TRBD1 (5 bases). CDR1 and CDR2 from the germline V gene are SQVTM and ANQGSEA. CDR3 length: 12 residues. Trimming cost V 6 bases and J 2 bases, with 10 bases left between them. The CDR3 DNA sequence: TGCAGCGTCGACAGAAGAAACACTGAAGCTTTCTTT. This encodes CSVDRRNTEAFF. Full variable domain (remainder filled in from reference TRBV29-1 and TRBJ1-1): SAVISQKPSRDICQRGTSLTIQCQVDSQVTMMFWYRQQPGQSLTLIATANQGSEATYESGFVIDKFPISRPNLTFSTLTVSNMSPEDSSIYLCSVDRRNTEAFFGQGTRLTVV.

The chain is built from TRBV28 and TRBJ2-6; D may be TRBD2 (6 bases). Trimming pared 5 bases from V and 1 base from J, leaving 9 bases between. Per germline, CDR1 MDHEN and CDR2 SYDVKM. CDR3 size: 15 residues. This CDR3 is CASSTRGSGANVLTF. The DNA for the CDR3 is TGTGCCAGCAGTACTCGGGGGTCTGGGGCCAACGTCCTGACTTTC.

This chain uses TRBV12-3 or TRBV12-4 with TRBJ2-5; D is uncertain. The V end lost 5 bases, the J end lost 1 base, and 8 bases lay between the germline ends. The CDR3 spans 13 residues. Here the CDR3 DNA reads TGTGCCAGCAGTAGACGGGTCCAAGAGACCCAGTACTTC. Amino acid sequence: CASSRRVQETQYF.

J is TRBJ2-7 and V is TRBV27, with TRBD1 identical over 7 bases. The germline gives CDR1 MNHEY, CDR2 SMNVEV (reference sequence). The CDR3 totals 14 residues. Trimming at V came to 5 bases and at J to 2 bases, leaving 6 bases not matched to a gene. CDR3 protein: CASSPGQLAYEQYF. CDR3 bases: TGTGCCAGCAGTCCGGGACAGCTAGCCTACGAGCAGTACTTC.

This clone was seen more than once but under ten times. The CDR3 DNA reads TGTGCCAGCAGCTTAACGACAGGGGGTGGTGGCTACACCTTC. Translated, it gives CASSLTTGGGGYTF. The genes are TRBV11-2 and TRBJ1-2; TRBD1 matches 9 bases. The CDR3 is made up of 14 amino acids. V was pared by 2 bases and J by 7 bases, with 5 bases of the junction left unmatched. Looked up from germline, CDR1 is SGHAT and CDR2 is FQNNGV.